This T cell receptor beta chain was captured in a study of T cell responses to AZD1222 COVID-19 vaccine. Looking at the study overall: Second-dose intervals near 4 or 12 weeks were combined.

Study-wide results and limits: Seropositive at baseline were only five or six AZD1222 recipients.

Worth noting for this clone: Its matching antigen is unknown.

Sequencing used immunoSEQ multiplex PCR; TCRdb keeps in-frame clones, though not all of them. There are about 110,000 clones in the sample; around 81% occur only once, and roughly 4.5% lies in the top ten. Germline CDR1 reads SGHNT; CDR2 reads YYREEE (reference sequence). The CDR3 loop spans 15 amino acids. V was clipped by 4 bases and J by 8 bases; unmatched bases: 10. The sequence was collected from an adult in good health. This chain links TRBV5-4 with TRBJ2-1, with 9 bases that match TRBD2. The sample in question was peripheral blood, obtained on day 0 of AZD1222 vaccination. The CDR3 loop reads CASSITGTSNDEQFF. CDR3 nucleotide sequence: TGTGCCAGCAGCATTACCGGGACTAGCAACGATGAGCAGTTCTTC.